In its sample, the clone carrying this TCR beta chain was seen once. Repertoires were generated with immunoSEQ multiplex PCR, while TCRdb's copy carries only in-frame clones and drops some. The profile shows roughly 100,000 clones, 89% of them singletons. This entry is derived from a study of T cell responses to AZD1222 COVID-19 vaccine. CDR1 and CDR2 (germline): SGHTA, FQGTGA. This CDR3 is built from 15 residues. Unmatched junction bases numbered 4, after V lost 5 bases and J lost 3 bases. This receptor was identified in an adult who received the AZD1222 COVID-19 vaccine. The chain carries TRBV7-3 and TRBJ2-3; 11 positions match TRBD2. This material consisted of peripheral blood, taken 28 days after the second AZD1222 dose. The CDR3 spells CASSPSSGRTDTQYF. Here the CDR3 DNA reads TGTGCCAGCAGCCCATCTAGCGGGAGGACAGATACGCAGTATTTT.